The 28 T cell receptor beta chains below come from one sample, sequenced in a study of T cells in Graves' hyperthyroidism and ophthalmopathy. Amplification yielded TCR beta CDR3 regions, with RNA transcripts as the source. An initial round of RT-PCR targeting the TCR CDR3 relied on the HTBI primer set. TCRdb reanalysed the multiplex PCR reads using MiXCR and keeps one entry per CDR3 protein. The sample contains 300,000 or so distinct CDR3 sequences, about 18% of which appear only once. Material: blood. These receptor sequences come from a woman in her sixties or seventies with Graves' ophthalmopathy.

This clonotype was recorded once. The chain uses TRBV5-6 and TRBJ1-2; 8 positions match TRBD1. V dropped 0 bases and J dropped 6; count of bases not matched to a gene: 4. The CDR3 is 14 residues long. Looked up from germline, CDR1 is SGHDT and CDR2 is YYEEEE. The CDR3 loop is CASSLEAGQDGYTF. The DNA for the CDR3 is TGTGCCAGCAGCTTGGAAGCGGGACAGGATGGCTACACCTTC.

This clonotype was seen many times. The rearrangement joins TRBV10-3 to TRBJ1-2; D might be TRBD1 (6 bases). V gave up 10 bases and J gave up 4 bases, with 22 bases separating them. In germline, CDR1 is ENHRY, CDR2 SYGVKD. CDR3 length: 15 amino acids. The CDR3 is CATNPGQNTVYGYTF. CDR3 DNA sequence: TGTGCCACCAATCCGGGACAAAATACAGTCTATGGCTACACCTTC.

There are a few counts of this clonotype. The genes are TRBV19 and TRBJ2-6; weak D call: TRBD2 (5 bases). Deletions cut 5 bases from V and 0 bases from J, with 5 bases between. CDR3 size: 14 residues. Germline CDR1 is LNHDA and CDR2 is SQIVND (reference sequence). CDR3 region: CASSGGSGANVLTF. In DNA, the CDR3 is TGTGCCAGTAGTGGAGGCTCTGGGGCCAACGTCCTGACTTTC.

Of note for this clonotype: Being one base from a much bigger clone, this may be a read error. V and J are TRBV10-3 and TRBJ2-7, with D tentatively TRBD1 or TRBD2 (5 bases each). The germline V gene encodes CDR1 ENHRY and CDR2 SYGVKD. The CDR3 is 16 residues long. The CDR3 spells CASSYTRGRSSYEQYF. The CDR3 DNA reads TGTGCCAGCAGTTACACACGGGGCAGGAGCTCCTACGAGCAGTACTTC.

There are many counts of this clonotype. The chain employs TRBV11-2 and TRBJ2-1; 7 bases line up with TRBD2. This CDR3 comprises 17 residues. From germline, CDR1 is SGHAT and CDR2 FQNNGV. Germline trimming cut 3 bases from V and 6 bases from J; bases unmatched to any gene: 14. CDR3 residues: CASSFSPGTTPGNEQFF. The CDR3 region has the DNA TGTGCCAGCAGCTTCAGCCCCGGGACTACCCCAGGCAATGAGCAGTTCTTC.

This clonotype was recorded at least ten times. V is TRBV7-2 and J is TRBJ2-5, with D unresolved. The CDR3 runs 13 residues. The V gene's germline CDR1 is SGHTA and CDR2 FQGNSA. V was pared by 2 bases and J by 5 bases, with 9 bases between. The CDR3 protein is CASSLLYGETQYF. CDR3 DNA sequence: TGTGCCAGCAGCTTACTATATGGGGAGACCCAGTACTTC.

This clonotype came up many times. The chain recombines TRBV7-2 with TRBJ2-5; 7 bases are shared with TRBD2. CDR1 and CDR2 from the germline V gene are SGHTA and FQGNSA. The CDR3 covers 13 residues. With V trimmed by 4 bases and J by 4 bases, 3 bases remained unmatched. As DNA, the CDR3 is TGTGCCAGCAGCTGGACTAGTAGAGAGACCCAGTACTTC. Amino acid sequence: CASSWTSRETQYF.

Notes on this clonotype: Just one base apart from a much larger clone, this may be a read error. The V call is TRBV12-3 or TRBV12-4, the J call TRBJ2-6, with D tentatively TRBD1 (5 bases). The CDR3 extends over 15 amino acids. This CDR3 reads CASSFPRSGANVPTF. CDR3 DNA: TGTGCCAGCAGTTTCCCGCGCTCTGGGGCCAACGTCCCGACTTTC.

At least ten counts were recorded for this clonotype. The chain links TRBV9 to TRBJ1-6; D uncertain. The length of the CDR3 is 15 residues. CDR1 is SGDLS, CDR2 YYNGEE, per germline. V lost 3 bases, J lost 0 bases, and 7 bases lay in between. Here the CDR3 DNA reads TGTGCCAGCAGCGAAAAGAGCTCCTATAATTCACCCCTCCACTTT. Amino acids: CASSEKSSYNSPLHF.

With respect to this clonotype: Given a much more abundant clone one base away, this may be a read error. The chain links TRBV4-3 to TRBJ2-7; possible D gene TRBD2, 7 bases. The CDR3 extends over 14 amino acids. Germline assignment: CDR1 LGHNA and CDR2 YSLEER. With 4 bases removed from V and 5 bases from J, the gap between germline ends came to 15 bases. The CDR3 DNA reads TGCGCCAGCAGCCCTCCGTGGGGGGGCCACGAGCAGTACTTC. The encoded protein is CASSPPWGGHEQYF.

This clonotype was detected ten times or more. The V gene is TRBV6-2 or TRBV6-3, the J gene TRBJ2-1, with TRBD1 identical over 7 bases. Germline V CDR1 and CDR2: MNHEY, SVGEGT. Trimming at V came to 6 bases and at J to 4 bases, leaving 15 bases not matched to a gene. The CDR3 has 17 amino acids. The CDR3 is CASREHRGPNNYNEQFF. The CDR3 DNA follows: TGTGCCAGCAGGGAACACAGGGGACCCAATAATTACAATGAGCAGTTCTTC.

The chain combines TRBV2 with TRBJ2-2, with a tentative D call TRBD1 (5 bases). The germline gives CDR1 SNHLY, CDR2 FYNNEI. Trimming pared 4 bases from V and 5 bases from J, leaving 14 bases between. The CDR3 has 15 amino acids. CDR3 sequence reads: CASSGGPSRTGELFF. CDR3 nucleotides: TGTGCCAGCAGTGGGGGCCCCTCTAGGACCGGGGAGCTGTTTTTT.

At least ten counts were recorded for this clonotype. V is TRBV11-2 and J is TRBJ2-7; D assignment may be TRBD1 or TRBD2 (5 bases each). Germline CDR1 reads SGHAT; CDR2 reads FQNNGV. This CDR3 contains 13 residues. Trimming left V 4 bases short and J 4 bases short, with 11 bases between. This CDR3 is CASSSRDVYEQYF. In DNA form, the CDR3 reads TGTGCCAGCAGCTCCCGGGACGTGTACGAGCAGTACTTC.

At least ten counts were recorded for this clonotype. The gene calls are TRBV6-6 and TRBJ2-2; D possibly corresponds to TRBD1 (6 bases). Trimming took 0 bases from V and 6 from J, leaving 8 bases between them. Germline assignment: CDR1 MNHNY and CDR2 SVGAGI (reference sequence). The CDR3 sequence is 14 residues long. CDR3 nucleotides: TGTGCCAGCAGTTACTCAGGGGGAGCCGGGGAGCTGTTTTTT. This sequence encodes CASSYSGGAGELFF.

This clonotype was observed many times. This chain links TRBV29-1 with TRBJ2-3; 9 bases match TRBD1. Germline-derived CDR1 and CDR2 are SQVTM and ANQGSEA. The ends lost 2 bases at V and 4 bases at J; junction bases unmatched: 7. The CDR3 has 15 residues. The CDR3 sequence is CSVELGDRDPDTQYF. The CDR3 nucleotides read TGCAGCGTTGAATTGGGGGACAGGGACCCAGATACGCAGTATTTT.

This clonotype was found many times. The rearrangement links TRBV24-1 to TRBJ2-5; TRBD1 matches 7 bases. The V and J ends lost 10 bases and 3 bases, in that order; junction bases with no gene match: 7. Germline lookup yields CDR1 KGHDR and CDR2 SFDVKD. The CDR3 totals 13 residues. CDR3 bases: TGTGCCACGAAGACAGGGCGCGAAGAGACCCAGTACTTC. Translating gives CATKTGREETQYF.

This clonotype was picked up a small number of times. The chain uses TRBV20-1 and TRBJ2-1; 8 bases are shared with TRBD2. V shed 3 bases, J shed 7 bases, and the junction held 8 bases outside the gene matches. The germline gives CDR1 DFQATT, CDR2 SNEGSKA (reference sequence). The CDR3 consists of 14 residues. CDR3 sequence: CSASPGGAGNEQFF. The CDR3 DNA sequence: TGCAGTGCTAGTCCGGGGGGGGCGGGGAATGAGCAGTTCTTC.

This sequence joins TRBV20-1 and TRBJ1-2; a weak D match, TRBD1 (5 bases). CDR3 size: 12 residues. V was clipped by 3 bases and J by 6 bases, with 11 bases between them. CDR1 is DFQATT and CDR2 is SNEGSKA in the germline V gene (reference sequence). DNA for the CDR3: TGCAGTGCTAGCAGACAGAACCATGGCTACACCTTC. It yields the protein CSASRQNHGYTF.

This clonotype was detected ten times or more. CDR3 protein: CASSTGTSVGDTQYF. CDR3 sequence (DNA): TGTGCCAGCAGTACCGGGACTAGCGTTGGAGATACGCAGTATTTT. The chain uses TRBV12-3 or TRBV12-4 and TRBJ2-3, with TRBD2 matching 10 bases. CDR3 length: 15 residues. V was pared by 5 bases and J by 5 bases, with 7 bases of the junction left unmatched.

In this sample, this clonotype turned up many times. This rearrangement joins TRBV29-1 to TRBJ1-1; D not certain. There are 14 residues in the CDR3. V lost 3 bases and J 5 bases, leaving 16 bases between the germline ends. Per the germline V gene, CDR1 is SQVTM and CDR2 is ANQGSEA. The CDR3 spells CSVDVQITLTEAFF. The CDR3, as DNA: TGCAGCGTTGATGTACAGATAACCTTGACTGAAGCTTTCTTT.

The chain uses TRBV28 and TRBJ1-4; D gene unclear. This CDR3 contains 11 residues. V shed 4 bases and J shed 5 bases, with 2 bases lying between them. Germline lookup yields CDR1 MDHEN and CDR2 SYDVKM. The CDR3 protein is CASSWNEKLFF. DNA of the CDR3: TGTGCCAGCAGTTGGAATGAAAAACTGTTTTTT.

On this clonotype itself: A clone one base away is much larger, so this may be a read error. The rearrangement links TRBV29-1 to TRBJ2-1; 10 bases align to TRBD2. TRBJ2-7 explains the end of the DNA better; the J call may be wrong. This CDR3 comprises 15 residues. Germline V gene lookup returns CDR1 SQVTM and CDR2 ANQGSEA. CDR3 loop: CSVITLAGGYNEQYF. The CDR3 DNA sequence: TGCAGCGTCATCACCTTAGCGGGGGGTTACAATGAGCAGTACTTC.

At least ten counts were recorded for this clonotype. The V call is TRBV28, the J call TRBJ2-7; a possible D gene is TRBD2 (5 bases). The germline gives CDR1 MDHEN, CDR2 SYDVKM. Trimming left V 6 bases short and J 1 base short, with 7 bases between. This CDR3 contains 12 residues. Here the CDR3 reads CASRRTSYEQYF. In nucleotides, the CDR3 is TGTGCCAGCAGGAGGACTTCCTACGAGCAGTACTTC.

The sample holds a few counts of this clonotype. This chain joins TRBV27 and TRBJ2-1, with D possibly TRBD1 on 5 matching bases. CDR1 is MNHEY, CDR2 SMNVEV, per germline (reference sequence). Trimming removed 2 bases from V and 0 bases from J, with 5 bases in between. The CDR3 is 14 residues long. The CDR3 is CASSLDSSYNEQFF. As DNA, the CDR3 is TGTGCCAGCAGTTTAGACAGCTCCTACAATGAGCAGTTCTTC.

This clonotype has more than one count but fewer than ten. The J gene is TRBJ1-3, the V gene TRBV12-3 or TRBV12-4; D is uncertain. The V and J ends lost 3 bases and 0 bases respectively, with 9 bases between them. The CDR3 consists of 15 residues. CDR3: CASSLSGSSGNTIYF. CDR3 DNA: TGTGCCAGCAGTTTGTCGGGGTCCTCTGGAAACACCATATATTTT.

V usage is TRBV19 and J usage is TRBJ1-5; a weak D match, TRBD1 (5 bases). CDR1 and CDR2 (germline): LNHDA, SQIVND (reference sequence). The CDR3 runs 12 residues. V lost 4 bases and J lost 5, with 6 bases in between. The DNA of the CDR3 is TGTGCCAGTAGTAGGGGGGATCAGCCCCAGCATTTT. It encodes CASSRGDQPQHF.

Many counts were recorded for this clonotype. The rearrangement joins TRBV28 to TRBJ2-3, with 9 positions matching TRBD2. This CDR3 is 19 amino acids long. Germline CDR1 reads MDHEN; CDR2 reads SYDVKM. The junction had 15 bases not matched to a gene; V was cut back by 3 bases and J by 2 bases. The CDR3 is CASSFEARLADINTDTQYF. The CDR3 bases are TGTGCCAGCAGTTTCGAGGCGAGACTAGCGGACATAAACACAGATACGCAGTATTTT. The variable domain in full, with the rest retrieved from reference TRBV28 and TRBJ2-3, is DVKVTQSSRYLVKRTGEKVFLECVQDMDHENMFWYRQDPGLGLRLIYFSYDVKMKEKGDIPEGYSVSREKKERFSLILESASTNQTSMYLCASSFEARLADINTDTQYFGPGTRLTVL.

This clonotype was seen only a few times. This chain uses TRBV14 with TRBJ2-1; D is possibly TRBD2 (5 bases). The CDR3 totals 11 residues. Trimming cost V 1 base and J 12 bases, with 7 bases left between them. Per the germline V gene, CDR1 is SGHDN and CDR2 is FVKESK. The CDR3 sequence is CASSQGGGQFF. The CDR3 DNA reads as TGTGCCAGCAGCCAAGGTGGAGGGCAGTTCTTC.